Sequencing of this TCR beta chain was carried out in a study of blood T cell repertoires in COVID-19 (TCRdb year 2020). With respect to the entire study: Collaborator samples came from the United States, Italy and Spain and covered acute and convalescent phases of COVID-19. The dataset comprised deeply sampled blood TCRbeta repertoires from subjects exposed to, actively infected with, or recovered from COVID-19. The repertoires were made available in a free public database intended to serve as a resource for research on the immune response to SARS-CoV-2. The prospective study material was composed of cDNA or gDNA derived from T cells, B-cell-depleted T cells, or PBMCs. The samples were drawn from two sources: the first 160 participants of the ongoing ImmuneRACE study, and 1,254 subjects contributed by 6 global collaborators. Sample metadata almost always included a de-identified subject ID, COVID-19 status, age in years and sex. Where available, HLA class I and class II types were obtained from metadata supplied by the sample provider rather than from assay-based typing.

Collaborating institutions collected whole blood in K2EDTA tubes following their own protocols. For TCRbeta analysis, collaborators shipped samples as frozen whole blood, isolated PBMCs, or DNA extracted from either of those sample types. TCRbeta CDR3 regions were amplified from genomic DNA using the immunoSEQ Assay, a bias-controlled multiplex PCR. The source study handled its data this way. The number of nucleated cells in each sample was estimated by amplification of reference gene primers within the assay. To quantify the absolute abundance of each unique TCRbeta CDR3 rearrangement, sequence reads were collapsed and filtered. For each sample, productive Simpson clonality was calculated by taking the square root of Simpson's diversity index across productive rearrangements. The clones in this table, taken by TCRdb from immuneACCESS, are in-frame only. Not every clone is retained; where verified, under half of the shortfall comes from an unresolved V gene, and the cause of the rest is unknown. V and J calls and clone size are those listed in that table; D and trimming were worked out from the DNA. This sample is represented by 30,000 to 45,000 clones; around 80% of them were singletons. The ten most abundant clones make up about 30% of the sample.

Overall study results and their limits: The amount of clinical and demographic metadata varied by source and participant and was provided uncurated.

About this clone itself: This clone's antigen is unknown. No base quality information exists; no much larger clone differs at one position.

Measured from the cysteine to the phenylalanine, the CDR3 is 16 residues long. Solely the CDR3 DNA is kept, with 48 bases framed from the first base. CDR1 and CDR2, looked up from the germline V gene, are SGHNT and YENEEA. V is trimmed back by 4 bases and J by 3 bases, and the junction contains 7 bases that no gene match accounts for. The material sequenced was peripheral blood. The sequence links TRBV11-3 to TRBJ2-1, and 9 junction bases match TRBD2. The source is a man between 60 and 75 years old with acute or convalescent COVID-19. The sequenced DNA: TGTGCCAGCAGCTACCAAGCGGGAGGCCACTACAATGAGCAGTTCTTC. Translation gives CASSYQAGGHYNEQFF.